This TCR beta chain was documented in a study of blood T cell repertoires in COVID-19. The wider study: The United States, Italy and Spain supplied acute and convalescent COVID-19 samples.

Deletions cut 4 bases from V and 4 bases from J, with 13 bases between. The CDR3 covers 14 residues. Germline values: CDR1 LGHDT, CDR2 YNNKEL (reference sequence). The assay was immunoSEQ multiplex PCR, and TCRdb's table has in-frame clones only and misses some. The table shows approximately 92,000 clones, with less than 85% occurring only once. The clonotype originates from a man aged 45 to 65 who had recovered from COVID-19. This chain uses TRBV3-1 (or the pseudogene TRBV3-2) with TRBJ1-2, with D tentatively TRBD1 (5 bases). The sequenced sample consisted of peripheral blood. CDR3 in amino acids: CASSPSRVGYGYTF. The CDR3 DNA reads as TGTGCCAGCAGCCCTTCCAGGGTCGGCTATGGCTACACCTTC.